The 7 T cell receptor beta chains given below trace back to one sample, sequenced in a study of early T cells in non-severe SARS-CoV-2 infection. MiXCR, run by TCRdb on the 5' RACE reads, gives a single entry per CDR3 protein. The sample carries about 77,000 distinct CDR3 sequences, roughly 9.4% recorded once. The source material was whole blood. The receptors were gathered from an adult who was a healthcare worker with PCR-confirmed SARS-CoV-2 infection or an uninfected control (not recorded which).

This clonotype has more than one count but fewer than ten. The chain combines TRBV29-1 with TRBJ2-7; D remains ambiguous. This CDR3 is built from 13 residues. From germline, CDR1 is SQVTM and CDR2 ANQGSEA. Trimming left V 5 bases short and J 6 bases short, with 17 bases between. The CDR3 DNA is TGCAGCGTTTTGGGTGTCCCCCCTCTCGAGCAGTACTTC. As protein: CSVLGVPPLEQYF.

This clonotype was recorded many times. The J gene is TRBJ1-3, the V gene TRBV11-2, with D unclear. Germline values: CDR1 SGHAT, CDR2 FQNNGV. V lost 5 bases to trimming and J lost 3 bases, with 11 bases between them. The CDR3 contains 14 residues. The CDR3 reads CASSPYQNGNTIYF. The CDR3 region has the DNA TGTGCCAGCAGCCCGTACCAGAATGGAAACACCATATATTTT.

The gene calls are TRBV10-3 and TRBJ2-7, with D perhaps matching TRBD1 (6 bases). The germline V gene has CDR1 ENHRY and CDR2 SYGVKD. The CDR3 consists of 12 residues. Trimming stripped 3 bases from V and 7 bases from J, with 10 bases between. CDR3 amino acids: CAISDFTGEQYF. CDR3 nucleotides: TGTGCCATCAGTGATTTTACAGGGGAGCAGTACTTC.

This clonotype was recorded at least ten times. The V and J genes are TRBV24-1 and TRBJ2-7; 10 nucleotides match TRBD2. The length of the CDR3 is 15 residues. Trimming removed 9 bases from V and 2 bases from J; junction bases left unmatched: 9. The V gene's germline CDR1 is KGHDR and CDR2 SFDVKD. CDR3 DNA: TGTGCCACCTCAAGACTAGCGGGCCCCCCCTACGAGCAGTACTTC. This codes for CATSRLAGPPYEQYF.

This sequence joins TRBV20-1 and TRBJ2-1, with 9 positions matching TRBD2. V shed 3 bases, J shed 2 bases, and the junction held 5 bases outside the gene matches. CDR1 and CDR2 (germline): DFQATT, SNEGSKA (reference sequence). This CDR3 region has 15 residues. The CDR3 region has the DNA TGCAGTGCTAGTTCGGGACTAGCTCCCTACAATGAGCAGTTCTTC. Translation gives CSASSGLAPYNEQFF.

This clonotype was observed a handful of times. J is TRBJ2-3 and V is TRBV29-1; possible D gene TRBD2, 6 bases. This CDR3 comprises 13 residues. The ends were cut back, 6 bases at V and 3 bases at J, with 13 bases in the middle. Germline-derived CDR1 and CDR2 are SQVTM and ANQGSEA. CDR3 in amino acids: CSVRGGRTDTQYF. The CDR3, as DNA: TGCAGCGTCAGAGGTGGGAGGACAGATACGCAGTATTTT.

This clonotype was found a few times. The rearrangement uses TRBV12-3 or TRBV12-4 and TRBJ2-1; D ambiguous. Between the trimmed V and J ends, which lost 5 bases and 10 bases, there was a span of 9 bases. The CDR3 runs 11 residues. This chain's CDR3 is CASSPRDEQFF. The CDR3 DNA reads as TGTGCCAGCAGTCCACGTGACGAGCAGTTCTTC.